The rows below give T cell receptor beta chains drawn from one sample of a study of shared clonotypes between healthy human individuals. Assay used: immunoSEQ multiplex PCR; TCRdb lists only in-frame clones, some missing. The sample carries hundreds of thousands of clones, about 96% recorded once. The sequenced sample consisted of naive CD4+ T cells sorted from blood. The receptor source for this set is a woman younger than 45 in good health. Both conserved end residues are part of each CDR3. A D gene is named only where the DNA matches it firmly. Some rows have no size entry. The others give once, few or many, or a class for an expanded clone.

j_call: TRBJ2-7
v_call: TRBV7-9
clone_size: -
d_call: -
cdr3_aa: CASSSGPYEQYF
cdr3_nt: TGTGCCAGCAGCTCAGGCCCCTACGAGCAGTACTTC

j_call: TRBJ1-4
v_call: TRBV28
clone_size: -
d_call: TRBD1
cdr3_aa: CASKPGQIYEKLFF
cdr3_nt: TGTGCCAGCAAACCGGGACAGATCTATGAAAAACTGTTTTTT

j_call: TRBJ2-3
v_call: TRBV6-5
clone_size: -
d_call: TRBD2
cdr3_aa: CASSYASGRTDTQYF
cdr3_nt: TGTGCCAGCAGTTACGCAAGCGGGAGAACAGATACGCAGTATTTT

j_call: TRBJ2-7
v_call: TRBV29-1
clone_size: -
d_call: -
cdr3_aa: CSVAAGPYEQYF
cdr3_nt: TGCAGCGTTGCTGCGGGTCCCTACGAGCAGTACTTC

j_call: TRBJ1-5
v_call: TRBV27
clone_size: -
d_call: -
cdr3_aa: CASSLAYSNQPQHF
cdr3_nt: TGTGCCAGCAGTTTGGCCTATAGCAATCAGCCCCAGCATTTT

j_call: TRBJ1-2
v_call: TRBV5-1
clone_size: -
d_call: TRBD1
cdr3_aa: CASSLGGTAIQANYGYTF
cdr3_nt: TGCGCCAGCAGTTTGGGAGGGACAGCCATTCAAGCTAACTATGGCTACACCTTC

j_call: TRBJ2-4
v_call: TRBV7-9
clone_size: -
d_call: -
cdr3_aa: CASSIHRELAKNIQYF
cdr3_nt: TGTGCCAGCAGCATCCACAGGGAACTAGCCAAAAACATTCAGTACTTC

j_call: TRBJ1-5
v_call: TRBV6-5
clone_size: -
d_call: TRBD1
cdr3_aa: CASRTGWNQPQHF
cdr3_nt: TGTGCCAGCAGGACAGGGTGGAATCAGCCCCAGCATTTT

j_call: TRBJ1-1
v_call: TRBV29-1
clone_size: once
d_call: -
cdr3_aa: CSCVSGARNEVTEAFF
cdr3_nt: TGCAGCTGTGTTTCAGGGGCGCGGAATGAAGTCACTGAAGCTTTCTTT

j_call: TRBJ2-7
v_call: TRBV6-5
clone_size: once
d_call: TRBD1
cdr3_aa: CASSYSTGTPYEQYF
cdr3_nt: TGTGCCAGCAGTTACTCGACAGGGACCCCCTACGAGCAGTACTTC

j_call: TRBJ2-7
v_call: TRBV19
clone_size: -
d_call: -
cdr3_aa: CASSMSGGNYEQYF
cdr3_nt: TGTGCCAGTAGTATGTCAGGGGGGAACTACGAGCAGTACTTC

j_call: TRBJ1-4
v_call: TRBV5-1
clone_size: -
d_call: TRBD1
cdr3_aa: CASSSDRVGELFF
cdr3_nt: TGCGCCAGCAGCTCGGACAGGGTCGGGGAACTGTTTTTT

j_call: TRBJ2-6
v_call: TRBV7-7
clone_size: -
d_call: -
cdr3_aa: CASSLDSSGANVLTF
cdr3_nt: TGTGCCAGCAGCTTAGACTCCTCTGGGGCCAACGTCCTGACTTTC

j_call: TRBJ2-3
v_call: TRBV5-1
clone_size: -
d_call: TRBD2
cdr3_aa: CASSLLAGGQDTQYF
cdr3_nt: TGCGCCAGCAGCTTGCTAGCGGGAGGGCAAGATACGCAGTATTTT

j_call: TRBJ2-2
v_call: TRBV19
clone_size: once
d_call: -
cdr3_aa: CASSIGTTNTGELFF
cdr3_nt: TGTGCCAGTAGTATAGGGACTACGAACACCGGGGAGCTGTTTTTT

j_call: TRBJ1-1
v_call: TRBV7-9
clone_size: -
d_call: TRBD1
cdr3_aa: CASSSRIGTGATEAFF
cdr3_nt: TGTGCCAGCAGCTCAAGAATAGGGACAGGGGCCACTGAAGCTTTCTTT

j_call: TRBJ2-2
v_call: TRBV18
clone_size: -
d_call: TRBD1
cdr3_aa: CASSPPPGQEATGELFF
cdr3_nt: TGTGCCAGCTCACCACCCCCGGGACAGGAGGCCACCGGGGAGCTGTTTTTT

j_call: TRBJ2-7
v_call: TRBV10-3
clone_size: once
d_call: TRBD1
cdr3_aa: CAISTGTDDEQYF
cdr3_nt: TGTGCCATCAGTACCGGGACAGACGACGAGCAGTACTTC

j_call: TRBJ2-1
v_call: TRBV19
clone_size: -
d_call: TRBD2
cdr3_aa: CASNSERTSGSYEQFF
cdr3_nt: TGTGCCAGTAACTCTGAAAGGACTAGCGGGAGCTATGAGCAGTTCTTC

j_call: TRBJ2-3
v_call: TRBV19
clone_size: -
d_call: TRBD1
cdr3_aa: CASSHPGQGARDTQYF
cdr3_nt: TGTGCCAGTAGTCATCCGGGACAGGGGGCTAGAGATACGCAGTATTTT

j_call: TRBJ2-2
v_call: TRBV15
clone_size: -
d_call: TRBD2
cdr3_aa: CATSRDYPAGGNTGELFF
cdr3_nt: TGTGCCACCAGCAGAGACTACCCTGCGGGAGGAAACACCGGGGAGCTGTTTTTT

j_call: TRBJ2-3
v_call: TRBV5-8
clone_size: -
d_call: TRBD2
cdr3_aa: CASSAAGTSGARTDTQYF
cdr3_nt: TGTGCCAGCAGCGCGGCCGGGACTAGCGGAGCTCGCACAGATACGCAGTATTTT

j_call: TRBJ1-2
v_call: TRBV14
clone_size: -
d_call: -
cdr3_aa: CASSQSLGGGYTF
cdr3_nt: TGTGCCAGCAGCCAATCCCTGGGGGGTGGCTACACCTTC

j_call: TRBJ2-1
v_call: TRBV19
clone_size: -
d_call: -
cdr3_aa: CASRGLVVFF
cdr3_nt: TGTGCCAGTCGAGGGTTAGTGGTGTTCTTC

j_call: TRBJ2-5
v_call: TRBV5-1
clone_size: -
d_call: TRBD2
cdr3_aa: CASQPSGTSETQYF
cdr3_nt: TGCGCCAGCCAGCCTAGCGGGACTTCAGAGACCCAGTACTTC

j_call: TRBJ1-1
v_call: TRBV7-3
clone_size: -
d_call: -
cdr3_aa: CASSLNRNTEAFF
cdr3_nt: TGTGCCAGCAGCTTAAACCGGAACACTGAAGCTTTCTTT

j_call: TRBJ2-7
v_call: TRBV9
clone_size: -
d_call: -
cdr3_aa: CASSGQTLDEQYF
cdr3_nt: TGTGCCAGCAGCGGACAGACCCTAGACGAGCAGTACTTC

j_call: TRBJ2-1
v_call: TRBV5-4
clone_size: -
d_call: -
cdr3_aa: CASTLGGRAKYNEQFF
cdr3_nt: TGTGCCAGCACCCTTGGGGGGCGGGCAAAGTACAATGAGCAGTTCTTC

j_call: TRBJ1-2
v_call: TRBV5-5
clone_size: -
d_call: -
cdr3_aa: CASSFSSGYTF
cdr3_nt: TGTGCCAGCAGCTTCAGCAGCGGCTACACCTTC

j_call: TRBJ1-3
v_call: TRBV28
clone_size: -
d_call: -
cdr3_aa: CASSLVGTGNTIYF
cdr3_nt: TGTGCCAGCAGTTTAGTGGGTACTGGAAACACCATATATTTT

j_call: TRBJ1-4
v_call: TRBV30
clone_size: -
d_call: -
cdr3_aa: CAWSPYRVGSEKLFF
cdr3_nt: TGTGCCTGGAGTCCCTACAGGGTCGGGAGCGAAAAACTGTTTTTT

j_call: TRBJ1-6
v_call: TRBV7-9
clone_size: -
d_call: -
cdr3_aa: CASSLSQNLLHF
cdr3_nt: TGTGCCAGCAGCTTATCCCAAAATCTCCTCCACTTT

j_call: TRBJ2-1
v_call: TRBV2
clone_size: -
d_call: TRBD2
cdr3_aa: CASSERLASTSSYNEQFF
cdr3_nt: TGTGCCAGCAGTGAGCGACTAGCATCGACTAGCTCCTACAATGAGCAGTTCTTC

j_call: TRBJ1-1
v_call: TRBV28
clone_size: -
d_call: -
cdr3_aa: CASTSPGRAPEDEAFF
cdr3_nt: TGTGCCAGCACCTCCCCTGGCAGGGCGCCTGAAGATGAAGCTTTCTTT

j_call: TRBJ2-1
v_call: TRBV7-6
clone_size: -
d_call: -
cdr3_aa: CASSLILSEQFF
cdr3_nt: TGTGCCAGCAGCTTAATACTATCTGAGCAGTTCTTC

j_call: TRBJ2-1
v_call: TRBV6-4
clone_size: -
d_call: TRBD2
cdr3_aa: CASSEAGVRYNEQFF
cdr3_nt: TGTGCCAGCAGTGAGGCGGGAGTTCGGTACAATGAGCAGTTCTTC

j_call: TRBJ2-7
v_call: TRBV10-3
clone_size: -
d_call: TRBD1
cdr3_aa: CAIRPGQGNYEQYF
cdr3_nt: TGTGCCATCAGGCCGGGACAGGGGAACTACGAGCAGTACTTC

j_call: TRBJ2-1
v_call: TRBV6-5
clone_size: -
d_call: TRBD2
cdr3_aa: CASSGSGSGYEQFF
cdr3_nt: TGTGCCAGCAGTGGGAGCGGGAGTGGGTATGAGCAGTTCTTC

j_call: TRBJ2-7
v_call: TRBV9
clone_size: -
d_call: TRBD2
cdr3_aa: CASSILAGGPGYEQYF
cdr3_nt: TGTGCCAGCAGCATCCTAGCGGGAGGGCCGGGTTACGAGCAGTACTTC

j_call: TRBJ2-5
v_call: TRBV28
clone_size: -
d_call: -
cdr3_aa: CASSLGQQETQYF
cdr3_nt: TGTGCCAGCAGCCTGGGGCAGCAAGAGACCCAGTACTTC

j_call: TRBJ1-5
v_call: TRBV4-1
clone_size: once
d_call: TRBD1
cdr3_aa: CASSQDRNRGPDQPQHF
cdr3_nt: TGCGCCAGCAGCCAAGATCGGAACAGGGGGCCCGATCAGCCCCAGCATTTT

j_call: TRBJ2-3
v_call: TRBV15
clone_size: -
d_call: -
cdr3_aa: CATSRRNARGTDTQYF
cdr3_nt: TGTGCCACCAGCAGACGGAATGCAAGGGGCACAGATACGCAGTATTTT

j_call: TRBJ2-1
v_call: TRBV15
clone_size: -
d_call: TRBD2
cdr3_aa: CATSRDRGGAFYNEQFF
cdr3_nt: TGTGCCACCAGCAGAGATCGGGGAGGGGCCTTCTACAATGAGCAGTTCTTC

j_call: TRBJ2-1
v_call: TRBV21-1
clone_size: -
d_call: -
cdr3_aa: CASSQGSRGQGHRDEQFF
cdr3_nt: TGTGCCAGCAGTCAAGGATCCCGGGGACAGGGACATCGTGATGAGCAGTTCTTC

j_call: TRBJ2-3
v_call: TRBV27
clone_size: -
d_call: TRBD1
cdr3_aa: CASSVRQGRTDTQYF
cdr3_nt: TGTGCCAGCAGTGTCCGACAGGGGCGCACAGATACGCAGTATTTT